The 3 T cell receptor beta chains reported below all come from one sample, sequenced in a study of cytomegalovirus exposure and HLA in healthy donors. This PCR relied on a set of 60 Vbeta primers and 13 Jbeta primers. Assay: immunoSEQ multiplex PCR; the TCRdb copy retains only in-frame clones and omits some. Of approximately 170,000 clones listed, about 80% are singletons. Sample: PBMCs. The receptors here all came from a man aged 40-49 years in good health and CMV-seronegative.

CDR3 DNA: TGCAGCGTTTCCTACGGGGAAGCTAATGAAAAACTGTTTTTT. Its protein product is CSVSYGEANEKLFF. The V and J genes are TRBV29-1 and TRBJ1-4; no clear D. The CDR3 sequence is 14 residues long. Germline V lookup: CDR1 SQVTM, CDR2 ANQGSEA. With 5 bases removed from V and 3 bases from J, the gap between germline ends came to 13 bases.

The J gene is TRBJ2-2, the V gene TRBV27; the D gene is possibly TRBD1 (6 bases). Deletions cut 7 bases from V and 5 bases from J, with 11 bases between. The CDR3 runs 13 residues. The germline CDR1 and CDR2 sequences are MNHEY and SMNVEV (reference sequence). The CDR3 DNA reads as TGTGCCAGCACGCCTAGGGGGACCGGGGAGCTGTTTTTT. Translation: CASTPRGTGELFF.

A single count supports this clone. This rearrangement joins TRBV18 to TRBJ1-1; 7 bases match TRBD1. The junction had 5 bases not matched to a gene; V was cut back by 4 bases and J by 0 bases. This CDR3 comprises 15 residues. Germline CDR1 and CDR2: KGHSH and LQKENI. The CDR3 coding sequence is TGTGCCAGCTCACTCTTGACAGGGATGAACACTGAAGCTTTCTTT. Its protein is CASSLLTGMNTEAFF. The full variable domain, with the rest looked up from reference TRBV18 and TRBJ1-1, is NAGVMQNPRHLVRRRGQEARLRCSPMKGHSHVYWYRQLPEEGLKFMVYLQKENIIDESGMPKERFSAEFPKEGPSILRIQQVVRGDSAAYFCASSLLTGMNTEAFFGQGTRLTVV.